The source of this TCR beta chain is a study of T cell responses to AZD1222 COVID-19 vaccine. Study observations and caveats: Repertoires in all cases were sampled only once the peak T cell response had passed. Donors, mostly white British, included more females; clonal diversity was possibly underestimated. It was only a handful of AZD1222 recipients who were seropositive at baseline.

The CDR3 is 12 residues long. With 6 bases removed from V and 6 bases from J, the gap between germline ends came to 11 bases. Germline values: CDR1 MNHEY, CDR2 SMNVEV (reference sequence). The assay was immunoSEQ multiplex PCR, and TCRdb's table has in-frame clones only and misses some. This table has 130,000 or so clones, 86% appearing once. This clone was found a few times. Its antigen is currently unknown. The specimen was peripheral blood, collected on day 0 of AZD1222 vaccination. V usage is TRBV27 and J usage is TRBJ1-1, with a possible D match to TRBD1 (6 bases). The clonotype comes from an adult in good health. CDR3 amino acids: CASRKQGSEAFF. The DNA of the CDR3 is TGTGCCAGCAGGAAACAGGGTTCTGAAGCTTTCTTT.